These 18 T cell receptor beta chains were all obtained from the same sample, sequenced in a study of beta chain features in type 1 diabetes. Every isolated RNA sample was fully reverse transcribed, so sequencing captured expressed TCRB transcripts. The assay was immunoSEQ multiplex PCR, and TCRdb's table has in-frame clones only and misses some. The data contain roughly 300,000 clones, over 7% of them singletons. For these TCRs, the target antigens are not known. Broader study findings: Shortening that was moderate but significant affected the TCRB CDR3s of Type 1 diabetes patients in all four CD4+ subsets.

Sequencing used central memory CD4+ T cells from blood. The receptor set was obtained from a man aged 25-45 years with type 1 diabetes.

This clone was counted only a few times. The genes are TRBV28 and TRBJ2-7, with 7 bases fitting TRBD1. The CDR3 is 12 amino acids. The germline V gene encodes CDR1 MDHEN and CDR2 SYDVKM. Losses at the gene ends were 7 bases for V and 7 bases for J; bases not matched to a gene: 7. As DNA, the CDR3 is TGTGCCAGCAAGTCCGGGACAGCAGAGCAGTACTTC. This codes for CASKSGTAEQYF.

In this sample, this clone turned up a few times. J is TRBJ2-3 and V is TRBV9; the match to TRBD2 covers 8 bases. Trimming removed 4 bases from V and 1 base from J; junction bases left unmatched: 8. The CDR3 length is 16 residues. Germline values: CDR1 SGDLS, CDR2 YYNGEE. The CDR3 loop reads CASSSQGRGGTDTQYF. CDR3 nucleotide sequence: TGTGCCAGCAGCTCCCAAGGGCGGGGGGGCACAGATACGCAGTATTTT.

V gene TRBV19 combines with J gene TRBJ1-2, with TRBD1 identical over 7 bases. Germline V gene data show CDR1 as LNHDA and CDR2 as SQIVND (reference sequence). This CDR3 region has 14 residues. J lost 2 bases, V lost 3 bases, and 3 bases had no gene match. CDR3 nucleotides: TGTGCCAGTAGTATTGGGACAGAGAACTATGGCTACACCTTC. It is translated as CASSIGTENYGYTF.

In this sample, this clone turned up a few times. The sample has other DNA sequences that encode this CDR3 too. The chain couples TRBV28 to TRBJ1-5, with no clear D. The V end was cut by 4 bases, the J end by 5 bases, with 6 bases between. The CDR3 sequence is 12 residues long. CDR1 is MDHEN and CDR2 is SYDVKM in the germline V gene. For the CDR3, the DNA is TGTGCCAGCAGTTCGACGGATCAGCCCCAGCATTTT. Translating it yields CASSSTDQPQHF.

The chain links TRBV7-9 to TRBJ2-7; D gene unclear. With 4 bases removed from V and 4 bases from J, the gap between germline ends came to 8 bases. There are 12 residues in the CDR3. Germline CDR1 and CDR2: SEHNR and FQNEAQ (reference sequence). CDR3: CASSSHGYEQYF. DNA of the CDR3: TGTGCCAGCAGCTCCCACGGGTACGAGCAGTACTTC.

This clone was seen more than once but under ten times. J is TRBJ2-4 and V is TRBV6-1; the match to TRBD2 covers 7 bases. V lost 4 bases to trimming and J lost 0 bases; unmatched junction nucleotides: 9. CDR3 length: 17 residues. CDR1 is MNHNS and CDR2 is SASEGT in the germline V gene. CDR3 region: CASSAQAGPQAKNIQYF. The CDR3 DNA is TGTGCCAGCAGTGCACAAGCGGGGCCTCAAGCCAAAAACATTCAGTACTTC.

This clone was seen a handful of times. V usage is TRBV7-9 and J usage is TRBJ2-2; no clear D. V shed 3 bases and J shed 6 bases, with 8 bases lying between them. There are 13 residues in the CDR3. Per the germline V gene, CDR1 is SEHNR and CDR2 is FQNEAQ (reference sequence). The DNA of the CDR3 is TGTGCCAGCAGCTTCCGGCCATCCGGGGAGCTGTTTTTT. Translating it yields CASSFRPSGELFF.

A few counts support this clone. The rearrangement uses TRBV9 and TRBJ1-2; the match to TRBD1 covers 9 bases. Looked up from germline, CDR1 is SGDLS and CDR2 is YYNGEE. V shed 5 bases, J shed 2 bases, and the junction held 4 bases outside the gene matches. The CDR3 has 14 residues. The CDR3 loop reads CASSPTGGNYGYTF. Written as DNA, the CDR3 is TGTGCCAGCAGTCCTACAGGGGGCAACTATGGCTACACCTTC.

The chain has TRBV2 and TRBJ2-1; TRBD1 agrees at 8 bases. The CDR3 has 16 amino acids. Germline assignment: CDR1 SNHLY and CDR2 FYNNEI. V lost 4 bases, J lost 4 bases, and 9 bases stayed unmatched. The CDR3 is CASSVEGHRGYNEQFF. In DNA form, the CDR3 reads TGTGCCAGCAGTGTTGAGGGCCACAGGGGGTACAATGAGCAGTTCTTC.

The rearrangement links TRBV4-2 to TRBJ2-5; no clear D gene. The J call may be faulty, since TRBJ2-7 better matches the DNA end. CDR3 size: 15 residues. Germline-derived CDR1 and CDR2 are LGHNA and YNFKEQ. The CDR3 is CASSQGEEFAYEQYF. The CDR3 DNA reads as TGTGCCAGCAGCCAAGGGGAAGAGTTCGCCTACGAGCAGTACTTC.

As regards this clone: One end of the junction is discordant with germline, which a read error may explain. V and J are TRBV5-4 and TRBJ2-3; no clear D gene. CDR3 length: 15 residues. Germline V CDR1 and CDR2: SGHNT, YYREEE (reference sequence). The CDR3 here is CASSQVEVDTDTQYF. The DNA of the CDR3 is TGCGCCAGCAGCCAAGTTGAGGTCGACACAGATACGCAGTATTTT.

There are a few counts of this clone. V and J are TRBV4-3 and TRBJ1-2, with unresolved D. CDR3 size: 14 residues. Germline V lookup: CDR1 LGHNA, CDR2 YSLEER. The V and J ends lost 4 bases and 7 bases respectively, with 16 bases between them. CDR3 sequence (DNA): TGCGCCAGCAGCCCCGGGGAGGGAGCGGCTGGCTACACCTTC. Its protein product is CASSPGEGAAGYTF.

Only a few counts were recorded for this clone. The chain links TRBV10-3 to TRBJ2-5, with TRBD1 as a possible D gene (7 bases). The germline V gene encodes CDR1 ENHRY and CDR2 SYGVKD. V dropped 0 bases and J dropped 4 bases, with 21 bases sitting between them. This CDR3 has 18 amino acids. CDR3 DNA: TGTGCCATCAGTGAGTCTCCACCCCAGGGGGGCGGCGGAGAGACCCAGTACTTC. This gives the protein CAISESPPQGGGGETQYF.

Concerning this clone itself: Other DNA sequences in the same sample also yield this CDR3. J is TRBJ2-1 and V is TRBV29-1; no definite D call. Trimming pared 4 bases from V and 0 bases from J, leaving 10 bases between. The CDR3 length is 14 residues. The germline gives CDR1 SQVTM, CDR2 ANQGSEA. CDR3 region: CSVGGRSSYNEQFF. CDR3 nucleotide sequence: TGCAGCGTTGGTGGCCGAAGCTCCTACAATGAGCAGTTCTTC.

The chain recombines TRBV15 with TRBJ1-6; D ambiguous. The CDR3 is 12 amino acids. Germline loops: CDR1 LNHNV, CDR2 YYDKDF (reference sequence). The V end was cut by 3 bases, the J end by 8 bases, with 5 bases between. The CDR3 reads CATSRDYSPLHF. Written as DNA, the CDR3 is TGTGCCACCAGCAGGGACTATTCACCCCTCCACTTT.

J is TRBJ2-3 and V is TRBV27; 8 bases line up with TRBD2. This CDR3 contains 14 residues. Germline CDR1 is MNHEY and CDR2 is SMNVEV (reference sequence). The junction had 10 bases not matched to a gene; V was cut back by 6 bases and J by 8 bases. The CDR3 region is CASRGLAQGGTQYF. In DNA, the CDR3 is TGTGCCAGCAGAGGACTAGCCCAGGGAGGTACGCAGTATTTT.

This clone was found a few times. The chain carries TRBV13 and TRBJ2-3, with D possibly matching TRBD2 (5 bases). Germline CDR1 is PRHDT and CDR2 is FYEKMQ (reference sequence). There are 15 residues in the CDR3. Trimming pared 5 bases from V and 3 bases from J, leaving 15 bases between. CDR3 loop: CASSPRGVATDTQYF. The DNA of the CDR3 is TGTGCCAGCAGCCCCCGGGGAGTCGCGACAGATACGCAGTATTTT.

The chain is built from TRBV2 and TRBJ1-6; D perhaps matches TRBD1 (5 bases). The V gene's germline CDR1 is SNHLY and CDR2 FYNNEI. The CDR3 is 14 amino acids. V was cut by 6 bases and J by 6 bases, with 12 bases left in between. The CDR3 here is CASRTGTVNSPLHF. The CDR3 DNA follows: TGTGCCAGCAGGACCGGGACGGTTAATTCACCCCTCCACTTT.